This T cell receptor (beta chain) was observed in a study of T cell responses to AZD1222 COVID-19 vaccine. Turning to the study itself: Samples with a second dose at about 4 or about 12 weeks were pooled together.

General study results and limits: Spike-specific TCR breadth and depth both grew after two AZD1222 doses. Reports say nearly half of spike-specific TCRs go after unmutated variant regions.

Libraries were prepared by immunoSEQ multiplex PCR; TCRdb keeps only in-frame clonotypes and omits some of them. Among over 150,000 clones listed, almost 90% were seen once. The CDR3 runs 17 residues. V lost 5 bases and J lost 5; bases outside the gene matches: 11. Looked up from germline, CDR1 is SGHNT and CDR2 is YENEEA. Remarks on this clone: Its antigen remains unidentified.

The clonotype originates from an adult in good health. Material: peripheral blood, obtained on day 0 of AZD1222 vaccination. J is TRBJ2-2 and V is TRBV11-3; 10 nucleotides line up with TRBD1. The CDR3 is CASSPPTGTGVTGELFF. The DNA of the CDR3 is TGTGCCAGCAGCCCTCCGACCGGGACAGGGGTAACCGGGGAGCTGTTTTTT. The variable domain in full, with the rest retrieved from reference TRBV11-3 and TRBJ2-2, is EAGVVQSPRYKIIEKKQPVAFWCNPISGHNTLYWYLQNLGQGPELLIRYENEEAVDDSQLPKDRFSAERLKGVDSTLKIQPAELGDSAVYLCASSPPTGTGVTGELFFGEGSRLTVL.